A selection of T cell receptor beta chains follows, all from one sample in a study of molecular identifiers for immune sequencing clone quantification. Using its own MiXCR run on the PCR reads, TCRdb lists one record per CDR3 protein. Of about 630,000 distinct CDR3 sequences in the sample, 25% were seen once. Sequenced material: naive CD8+ T cells from blood, with Jurkat cell RNA spiked in. The receptors shown here come from a human donor in good health. Some libraries in this study had Jurkat cell RNA spiked in. CDR3s include the opening cysteine and the closing phenylalanine or tryptophan. A D gene is named only where the DNA matches it firmly. Size values are once, few and many counts, or a class for expanded clones, and some rows have none.

J gene: TRBJ2-1; clone size: few; D gene: -; V gene: TRBV4-1; CDR3 protein: CASSQVGGPGEQFF; CDR3 DNA: TGCGCCAGCAGCCAAGTGGGGGGGCCAGGTGAGCAGTTCTTC
J gene: TRBJ2-7; clone size: -; D gene: -; V gene: TRBV27; CDR3 protein: CASSLRGWGFGSEQYF; CDR3 DNA: TGTGCCAGCAGTTTAAGGGGATGGGGATTTGGGAGCGAGCAGTACTTC
J gene: TRBJ1-1; clone size: few; D gene: -; V gene: TRBV19; CDR3 protein: CASSNTRIEAFF; CDR3 DNA: TGTGCCAGTAGTAATACTCGGATTGAAGCTTTCTTT
J gene: TRBJ2-7; clone size: -; D gene: TRBD1; V gene: TRBV9; CDR3 protein: CASSVSGDRTYEQYF; CDR3 DNA: TGTGCCAGCAGCGTATCTGGGGACAGAACCTACGAGCAGTACTTC
J gene: TRBJ1-1; clone size: many; D gene: TRBD1; V gene: TRBV18; CDR3 protein: CASSPPGGENTEAFF; CDR3 DNA: TGTGCCAGCTCACCCCCAGGGGGCGAAAATACTGAAGCTTTCTTT
J gene: TRBJ1-1; clone size: -; D gene: -; V gene: TRBV6-2/TRBV6-3; CDR3 protein: CASSYSHNTEAFF; CDR3 DNA: TGTGCCAGCAGTTACTCGCATAACACTGAAGCTTTCTTT
J gene: TRBJ1-2; clone size: many; D gene: TRBD1; V gene: TRBV12-3/TRBV12-4; CDR3 protein: CASSSGRRGHDYGYTF; CDR3 DNA: TGTGCCAGCAGCTCTGGCCGCAGGGGGCATGACTATGGCTACACCTTC
J gene: TRBJ1-2; clone size: few; D gene: -; V gene: TRBV7-9; CDR3 protein: CASSFLLDSWGYTF; CDR3 DNA: TGTGCCAGCAGCTTTCTATTGGATAGCTGGGGCTACACCTTC
J gene: TRBJ2-7; clone size: -; D gene: -; V gene: TRBV4-3; CDR3 protein: CASSHSVGSSYEQYF; CDR3 DNA: TGCGCCAGCAGCCATAGCGTGGGGTCCTCCTACGAGCAGTACTTC
J gene: TRBJ2-2; clone size: few; D gene: -; V gene: TRBV6-2/TRBV6-3; CDR3 protein: CASSYWTTGELFF; CDR3 DNA: TGTGCCAGCAGTTACTGGACCACCGGGGAGCTGTTTTTT
J gene: TRBJ2-1; clone size: few; D gene: -; V gene: TRBV19; CDR3 protein: CASINYNEQFF; CDR3 DNA: TGTGCCAGTATTAATTACAATGAGCAGTTCTTC
J gene: TRBJ2-7; clone size: -; D gene: TRBD1; V gene: TRBV9; CDR3 protein: CASSTTDRGYEQYF; CDR3 DNA: TGTGCCAGCAGCACCACGGACAGGGGCTACGAGCAGTACTTC
J gene: TRBJ2-3; clone size: many; D gene: -; V gene: TRBV7-9; CDR3 protein: CASSLQVSSTDTQYF; CDR3 DNA: TGTGCCAGCAGCTTACAGGTCTCTAGCACAGATACGCAGTATTTT
J gene: TRBJ2-5; clone size: -; D gene: -; V gene: TRBV3-1; CDR3 protein: CASSQEVDQETQYF; CDR3 DNA: TGTGCCAGCAGCCAAGAGGTGGACCAAGAGACCCAGTACTTC
J gene: TRBJ2-1; clone size: few; D gene: TRBD1; V gene: TRBV7-9; CDR3 protein: CASGYRGFYNEQFF; CDR3 DNA: TGTGCCAGCGGTTACAGGGGGTTCTACAATGAGCAGTTCTTC
J gene: TRBJ2-5; clone size: -; D gene: -; V gene: TRBV21-1; CDR3 protein: CASSKERGCPQETQYF; CDR3 DNA: TGTGCCAGCAGCAAAGAACGAGGGTGCCCCCAAGAGACCCAGTACTTC
J gene: TRBJ1-5; clone size: many; D gene: -; V gene: TRBV6-2/TRBV6-3; CDR3 protein: CASEAGNQPQHF; CDR3 DNA: TGTGCCAGCGAGGCAGGCAATCAGCCCCAGCATTTT
J gene: TRBJ2-1; clone size: -; D gene: TRBD1; V gene: TRBV15; CDR3 protein: CATSEGQVHNEQFF; CDR3 DNA: TGTGCCACCAGCGAGGGACAGGTCCACAATGAGCAGTTCTTC
J gene: TRBJ1-3; clone size: few; D gene: -; V gene: TRBV4-3; CDR3 protein: CASSQGTGVGNTIYF; CDR3 DNA: TGCGCCAGCAGCCAAGGGACGGGGGTCGGAAACACCATATATTTT
J gene: TRBJ2-5; clone size: few; D gene: TRBD2; V gene: TRBV20-1; CDR3 protein: CSLAGEETQYF; CDR3 DNA: TGCAGTCTAGCGGGAGAGGAGACCCAGTACTTC
J gene: TRBJ2-3; clone size: many; D gene: TRBD1; V gene: TRBV28; CDR3 protein: CASSLIVLDRSTDTQYF; CDR3 DNA: TGTGCCAGCAGTTTAATTGTACTGGACAGGAGCACAGATACGCAGTATTTT
J gene: TRBJ2-3; clone size: -; D gene: -; V gene: TRBV5-6; CDR3 protein: CASSFPPWGTRTDTQYF; CDR3 DNA: TGTGCCAGTAGCTTCCCGCCCTGGGGGACGCGCACAGATACGCAGTATTTT
J gene: TRBJ1-6; clone size: few; D gene: -; V gene: TRBV7-3; CDR3 protein: CASSDHGGRRSPLHF; CDR3 DNA: TGTGCCAGCAGCGACCACGGCGGCAGGAGGTCACCCCTCCACTTT
J gene: TRBJ2-7; clone size: -; D gene: TRBD1; V gene: TRBV6-1; CDR3 protein: CASSEARLQGAYEQYF; CDR3 DNA: TGTGCCAGCAGTGAAGCGAGGTTGCAGGGGGCATACGAGCAGTACTTC
J gene: TRBJ2-7; clone size: many; D gene: TRBD2; V gene: TRBV7-6; CDR3 protein: CASSLASGGNEQYF; CDR3 DNA: TGTGCCAGCAGCTTGGCTAGCGGGGGAAACGAGCAGTACTTC
J gene: TRBJ1-4; clone size: few; D gene: TRBD1; V gene: TRBV7-9; CDR3 protein: CASSLAVGRQGASNEKLFF; CDR3 DNA: TGTGCCAGCAGCTTAGCGGTAGGGCGACAGGGGGCATCTAATGAAAAACTGTTTTTT
J gene: TRBJ2-7; clone size: few; D gene: -; V gene: TRBV4-1; CDR3 protein: CASSQVHASSYEQYF; CDR3 DNA: TGCGCCAGCAGCCAAGTTCACGCCTCCTCCTACGAGCAGTACTTC
J gene: TRBJ2-2; clone size: few; D gene: TRBD1; V gene: TRBV20-1; CDR3 protein: CSAPRGDRVTGELFF; CDR3 DNA: TGCAGTGCCCCCCGTGGGGACAGGGTCACCGGGGAGCTGTTTTTT
J gene: TRBJ2-5; clone size: -; D gene: TRBD1; V gene: TRBV6-5; CDR3 protein: CANSYGTATGDQYF; CDR3 DNA: TGTGCCAACAGTTATGGGACAGCTACCGGGGACCAGTACTTC
J gene: TRBJ1-1; clone size: many; D gene: TRBD1; V gene: TRBV7-9; CDR3 protein: CASSLNLRDSEAFF; CDR3 DNA: TGTGCCAGCAGCCTTAACCTAAGGGACAGTGAAGCTTTCTTT
J gene: TRBJ2-7; clone size: -; D gene: -; V gene: TRBV19; CDR3 protein: CASSILDGDEQYF; CDR3 DNA: TGTGCCAGTAGTATCCTCGACGGGGACGAGCAGTACTTC
J gene: TRBJ2-1; clone size: -; D gene: TRBD1; V gene: TRBV18; CDR3 protein: CASSPTGGLYNEQFF; CDR3 DNA: TGTGCCAGCTCACCAACAGGGGGCCTCTACAATGAGCAGTTCTTC
J gene: TRBJ1-6; clone size: -; D gene: TRBD1; V gene: TRBV28; CDR3 protein: CASSSTILTTGERNSPLHF; CDR3 DNA: TGTGCCAGCAGTTCAACTATACTTACCACAGGGGAACGTAATTCACCCCTCCACTTT
J gene: TRBJ1-4; clone size: few; D gene: -; V gene: TRBV9; CDR3 protein: CASSVDGTGGEKLFF; CDR3 DNA: TGTGCCAGCAGCGTAGACGGGACGGGGGGAGAAAAACTGTTTTTT
J gene: TRBJ2-7; clone size: few; D gene: TRBD2; V gene: TRBV20-1; CDR3 protein: CSARDTSGSGVWYEQYF; CDR3 DNA: TGCAGTGCTAGAGATACTAGCGGGAGTGGGGTCTGGTACGAGCAGTACTTC
J gene: TRBJ1-1; clone size: -; D gene: -; V gene: TRBV7-2; CDR3 protein: CASSLVRGASTEAFF; CDR3 DNA: TGTGCCAGCAGCTTAGTACGGGGGGCTAGCACTGAAGCTTTCTTT
J gene: TRBJ2-1; clone size: -; D gene: -; V gene: TRBV11-3; CDR3 protein: CASSLGSNNEQFF; CDR3 DNA: TGTGCCAGCAGCTTAGGATCCAACAATGAGCAGTTCTTC
J gene: TRBJ2-7; clone size: many; D gene: -; V gene: TRBV28; CDR3 protein: CASSLWGASYEQYF; CDR3 DNA: TGTGCCAGCAGTTTATGGGGAGCCTCCTACGAGCAGTACTTC
J gene: TRBJ1-4; clone size: few; D gene: -; V gene: TRBV28; CDR3 protein: CASRQHQGTTNEKLFF; CDR3 DNA: TGTGCCAGCAGACAACATCAGGGTACAACTAATGAAAAACTGTTTTTT
J gene: TRBJ2-1; clone size: -; D gene: -; V gene: TRBV11-2; CDR3 protein: CASSLAQGRDNEQFF; CDR3 DNA: TGTGCCAGCAGCTTAGCCCAGGGGAGGGACAATGAGCAGTTCTTC
J gene: TRBJ2-3; clone size: many; D gene: -; V gene: TRBV12-3/TRBV12-4; CDR3 protein: CASGNSWDTQYF; CDR3 DNA: TGTGCCAGCGGGAACTCCTGGGATACGCAGTATTTT
J gene: TRBJ2-3; clone size: few; D gene: TRBD2; V gene: TRBV25-1; CDR3 protein: CASSESVRGRPHTDTQYF; CDR3 DNA: TGTGCCAGCAGTGAATCGGTACGCGGGAGACCCCACACAGATACGCAGTATTTT
J gene: TRBJ2-1; clone size: -; D gene: TRBD1; V gene: TRBV3-1; CDR3 protein: CASSQDRIRTGDYNEQFF; CDR3 DNA: TGTGCCAGCAGCCAAGATCGAATAAGGACAGGGGACTACAATGAGCAGTTCTTC
J gene: TRBJ2-7; clone size: -; D gene: TRBD2; V gene: TRBV28; CDR3 protein: CASSLGLAGLSYEQDF; CDR3 DNA: TGTGCCAGCAGTCTGGGACTAGCGGGCCTATCCTACGAGCAGGACTTC
J gene: TRBJ2-3; clone size: -; D gene: -; V gene: TRBV12-3/TRBV12-4; CDR3 protein: CASSRVVEDTQYF; CDR3 DNA: TGTGCCAGCAGCCGGGTCGTAGAGGATACGCAGTATTTT
J gene: TRBJ1-5; clone size: many; D gene: -; V gene: TRBV9; CDR3 protein: CASSEGAKANQPQHF; CDR3 DNA: TGTGCCAGCAGTGAAGGGGCCAAAGCGAATCAGCCCCAGCATTTT
J gene: TRBJ2-3; clone size: -; D gene: -; V gene: TRBV6-6; CDR3 protein: CASSYLTDIDTQYF; CDR3 DNA: TGTGCCAGCAGTTACTTAACGGACATCGATACGCAGTATTTT
J gene: TRBJ1-2; clone size: few; D gene: -; V gene: TRBV18; CDR3 protein: CASSPPGANGYTF; CDR3 DNA: TGTGCCAGCTCACCCCCAGGGGCGAATGGCTACACCTTC
J gene: TRBJ1-2; clone size: -; D gene: -; V gene: TRBV4-1; CDR3 protein: CASSQVTGNNYGYTF; CDR3 DNA: TGCGCCAGCAGCCAAGTTACCGGAAATAATTATGGCTACACCTTC
J gene: TRBJ2-1; clone size: -; D gene: TRBD2; V gene: TRBV19; CDR3 protein: CASSERLAGLYNEQFF; CDR3 DNA: TGTGCCAGTAGTGAGCGACTAGCGGGCCTCTACAATGAGCAGTTCTTC
J gene: TRBJ1-1; clone size: many; D gene: -; V gene: TRBV4-3; CDR3 protein: CASSPRARTEAFF; CDR3 DNA: TGCGCCAGCAGCCCCCGGGCACGCACTGAAGCTTTCTTT
J gene: TRBJ2-5; clone size: few; D gene: -; V gene: TRBV21-1; CDR3 protein: CASSNSGSEETQYF; CDR3 DNA: TGTGCCAGCAGCAATAGCGGGAGTGAAGAGACCCAGTACTTC
J gene: TRBJ2-5; clone size: many; D gene: -; V gene: TRBV4-1; CDR3 protein: CASSQSADFGETQYF; CDR3 DNA: TGCGCCAGCAGCCAAAGCGCGGACTTCGGGGAGACCCAGTACTTC
J gene: TRBJ2-3; clone size: -; D gene: TRBD2; V gene: TRBV4-3; CDR3 protein: CASGGGASDTQYF; CDR3 DNA: TGCGCCAGCGGCGGGGGGGCTTCAGATACGCAGTATTTT